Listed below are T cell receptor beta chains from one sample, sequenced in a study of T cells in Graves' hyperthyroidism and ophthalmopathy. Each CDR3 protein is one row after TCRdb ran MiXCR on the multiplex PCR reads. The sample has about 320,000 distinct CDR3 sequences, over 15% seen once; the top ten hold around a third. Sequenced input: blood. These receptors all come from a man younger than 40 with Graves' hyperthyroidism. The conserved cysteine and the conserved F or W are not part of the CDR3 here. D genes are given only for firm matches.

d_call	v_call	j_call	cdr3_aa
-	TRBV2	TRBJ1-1	ASRIMNTEAF
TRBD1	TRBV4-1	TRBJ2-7	ASSRVQGSGYEQY
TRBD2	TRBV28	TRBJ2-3	ASSPLEASGVSQY
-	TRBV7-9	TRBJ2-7	ASSLGDFSYEQY
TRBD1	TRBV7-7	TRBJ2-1	ASSWGTGLNNEQF
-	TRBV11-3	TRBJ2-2	ASSMSGYGELF
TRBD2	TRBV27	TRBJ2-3	ASSRGLARNTDTQY
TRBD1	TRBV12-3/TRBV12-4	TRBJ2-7	ASADRAYEQY
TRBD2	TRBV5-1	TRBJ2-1	ASSLGVSSGRYNEQF
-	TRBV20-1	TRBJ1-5	SAKPGAGNQPQH
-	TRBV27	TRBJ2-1	ASSRPSYNEQF
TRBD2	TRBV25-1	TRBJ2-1	ASSGSGRATMGEQF
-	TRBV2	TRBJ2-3	ASNRVSSTDTQY
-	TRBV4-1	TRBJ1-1	ASSQGVGGGMNTEAF
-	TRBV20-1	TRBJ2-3	SAPSGTTDTQY
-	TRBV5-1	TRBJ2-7	ASSLDSRVGEQY
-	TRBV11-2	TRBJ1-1	ASSLVLTNTEAF
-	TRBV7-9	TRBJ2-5	ASSLWDLETQY
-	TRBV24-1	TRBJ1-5	ATSERGIHQPQH
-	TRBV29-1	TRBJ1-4	SLQGEKLF
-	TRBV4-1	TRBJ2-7	ASSQAPSLAYEQY
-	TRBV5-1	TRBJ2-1	ASSLVPEYNEQF
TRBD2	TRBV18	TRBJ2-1	ASSPLTSGDNEQF
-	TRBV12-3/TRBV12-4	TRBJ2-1	ASSSMSGASHEQF
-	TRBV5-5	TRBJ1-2	ASSFYREKDYGYT
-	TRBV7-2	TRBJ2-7	ASSTQVSYEQY
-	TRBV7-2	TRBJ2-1	ASTPGTTNARSSYNEQF
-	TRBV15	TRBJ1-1	ATSRDGVGYGLAF
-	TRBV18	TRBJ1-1	ASSPPGQGDTEAF
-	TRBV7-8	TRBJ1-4	ASSPNLEKLF
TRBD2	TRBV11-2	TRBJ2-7	ASSLDREGQY
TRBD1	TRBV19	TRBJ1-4	ATGQGFNEKLF
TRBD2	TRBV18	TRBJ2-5	ASSTTSGSVQETQY
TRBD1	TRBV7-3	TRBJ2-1	ASSSPRDRDYNEQF
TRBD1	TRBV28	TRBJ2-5	ASSSRDRGLETQY
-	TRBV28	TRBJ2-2	ASETGTNTGELF
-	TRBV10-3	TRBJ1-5	AISEEGLGPQH
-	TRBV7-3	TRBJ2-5	ASSRDSGGTQY
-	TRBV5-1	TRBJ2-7	ASSLEGGGPYEQY
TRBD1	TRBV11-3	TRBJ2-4	ASSLGWDRGGAKNIQY
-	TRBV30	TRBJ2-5	AWSEHNQETQY
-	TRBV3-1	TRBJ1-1	ASSSGARAAEAF
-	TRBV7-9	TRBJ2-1	ASSPTAYNEQF
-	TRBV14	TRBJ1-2	ASSQAASVHRGYT
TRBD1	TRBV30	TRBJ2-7	AWERDRVSYEQY
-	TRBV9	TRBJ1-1	ASSVASNTEAF
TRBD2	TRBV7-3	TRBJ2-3	ASSSGLTSTDTQY
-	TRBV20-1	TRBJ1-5	SARVLGQTSNQPQH
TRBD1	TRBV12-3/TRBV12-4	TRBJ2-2	ASLPEGTGRSGELF
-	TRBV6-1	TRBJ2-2	ASSRDSWINTGELF
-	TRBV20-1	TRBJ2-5	SVFGRKETQY
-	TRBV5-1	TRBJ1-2	ASSLGQSSDYT
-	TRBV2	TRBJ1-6	ANSKQGGDSPLH
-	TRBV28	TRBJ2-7	ASTAVGTPPLYEQY
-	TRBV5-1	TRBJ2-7	ASSLTPGVPNEQY
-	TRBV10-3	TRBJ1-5	ATADSPRGNQPQH
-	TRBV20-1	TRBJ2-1	SSEGSSSEQF
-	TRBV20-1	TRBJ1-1	SAPTWGRGLNTEAF
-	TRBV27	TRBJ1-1	ASRELYRDVTEAF
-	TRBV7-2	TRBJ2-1	ASSLGPQQEQF